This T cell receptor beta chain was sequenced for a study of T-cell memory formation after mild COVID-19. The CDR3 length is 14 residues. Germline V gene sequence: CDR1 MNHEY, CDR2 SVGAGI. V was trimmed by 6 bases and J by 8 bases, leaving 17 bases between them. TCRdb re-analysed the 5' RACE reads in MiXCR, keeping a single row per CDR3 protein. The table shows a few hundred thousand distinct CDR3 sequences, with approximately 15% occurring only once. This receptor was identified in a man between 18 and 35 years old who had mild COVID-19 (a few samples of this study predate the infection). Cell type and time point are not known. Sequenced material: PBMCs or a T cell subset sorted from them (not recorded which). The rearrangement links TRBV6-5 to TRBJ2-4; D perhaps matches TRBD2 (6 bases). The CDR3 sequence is CASSASGTGDIQYF. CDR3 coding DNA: TGTGCCAGCAGCGCCTCGGGGACGGGGGACATTCAGTACTTC.